This T cell receptor (beta chain) comes out of a study of CD8 T cells in ankylosing spondylitis. General observations from the study: Ankylosing spondylitis blood seemed to carry a telltale TCR beta motif made of eight highly homologous variants. Reports say disease-linked clones showed up significantly more in matched ankylosing spondylitis synovial fluid. Reactive arthritis synovial fluid and blood previously showed some of these motif variants.

The CDR3 is made up of 14 amino acids. Trimming shortened V by 0 bases and J by 2 bases, and 9 bases separated the two germline ends. Germline lookup yields CDR1 SGHRS and CDR2 YFSETQ. Quantitative barcoded 5'-RACE was used to prepare TCR beta libraries. Using its own MiXCR run on the 5' RACE reads, TCRdb lists one record per CDR3 protein. The sample shows about 200,000 distinct CDR3 sequences, around 24% of them seen only once. A remark on this clonotype: The antigen is undetermined.

This clonotype was sampled from a male donor with ankylosing spondylitis or in good health (not recorded which). The V and J genes are TRBV5-1 and TRBJ2-7; no reliable D call. The sample comprised blood, either unsorted or a sorted T cell fraction (not recorded which). DNA for the CDR3: TGCGCCAGCAGCTTGGGTGTAGGACCCTACGAGCAGTACTTC. Amino acid sequence: CASSLGVGPYEQYF.